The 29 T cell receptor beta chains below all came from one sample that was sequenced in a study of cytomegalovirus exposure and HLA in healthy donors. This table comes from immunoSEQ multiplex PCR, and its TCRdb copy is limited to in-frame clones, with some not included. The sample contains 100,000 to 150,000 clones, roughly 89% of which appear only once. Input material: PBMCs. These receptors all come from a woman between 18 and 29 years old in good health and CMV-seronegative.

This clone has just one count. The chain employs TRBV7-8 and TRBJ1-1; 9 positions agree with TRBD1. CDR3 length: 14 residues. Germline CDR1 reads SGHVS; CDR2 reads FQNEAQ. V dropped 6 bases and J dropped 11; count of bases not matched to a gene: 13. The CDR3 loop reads CASSFAPHRGLAFF. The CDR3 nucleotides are TGTGCCAGCAGTTTTGCCCCGCACAGGGGGCTGGCTTTCTTT.

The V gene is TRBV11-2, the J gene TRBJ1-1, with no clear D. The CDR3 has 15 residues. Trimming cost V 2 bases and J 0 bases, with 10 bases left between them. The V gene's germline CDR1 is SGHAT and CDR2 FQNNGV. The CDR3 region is CASSLSPTVNTEAFF. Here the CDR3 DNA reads TGTGCCAGCAGCTTATCCCCCACAGTGAACACTGAAGCTTTCTTT.

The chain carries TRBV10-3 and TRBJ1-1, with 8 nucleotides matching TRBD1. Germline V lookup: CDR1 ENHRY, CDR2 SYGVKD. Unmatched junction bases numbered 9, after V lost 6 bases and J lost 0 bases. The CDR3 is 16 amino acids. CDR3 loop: CAISKDRALMNTEAFF. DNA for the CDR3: TGTGCCATCAGCAAGGACAGGGCTCTCATGAACACTGAAGCTTTCTTT.

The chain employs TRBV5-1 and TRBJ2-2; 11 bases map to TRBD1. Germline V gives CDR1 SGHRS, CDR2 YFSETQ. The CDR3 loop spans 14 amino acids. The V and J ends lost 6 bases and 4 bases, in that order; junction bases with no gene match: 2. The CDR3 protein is CASNGQGATGELFF. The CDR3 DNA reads TGCGCCAGCAACGGACAGGGGGCCACCGGGGAGCTGTTTTTT.

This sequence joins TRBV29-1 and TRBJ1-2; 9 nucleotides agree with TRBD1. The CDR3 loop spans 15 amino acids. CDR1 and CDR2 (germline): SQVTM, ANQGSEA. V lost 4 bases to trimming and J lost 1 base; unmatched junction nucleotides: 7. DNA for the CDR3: TGCAGCGTTGGGGGACAGGGATCTCGTAACTATGGCTACACCTTC. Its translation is CSVGGQGSRNYGYTF.

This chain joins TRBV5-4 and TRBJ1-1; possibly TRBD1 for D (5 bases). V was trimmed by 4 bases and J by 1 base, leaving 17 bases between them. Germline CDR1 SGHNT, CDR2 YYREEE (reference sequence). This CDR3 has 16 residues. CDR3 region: CASSPGRGPSNTEAFF. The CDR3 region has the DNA TGTGCCAGCAGCCCCGGAAGGGGCCCTTCGAACACTGAAGCTTTCTTT.

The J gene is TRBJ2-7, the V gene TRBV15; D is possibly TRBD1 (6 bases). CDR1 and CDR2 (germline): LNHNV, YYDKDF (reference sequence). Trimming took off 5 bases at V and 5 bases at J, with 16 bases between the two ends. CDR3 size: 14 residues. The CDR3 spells CATSSTSWGHEQYF. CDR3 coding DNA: TGTGCCACCAGCTCGACCAGTTGGGGGCACGAGCAGTACTTC. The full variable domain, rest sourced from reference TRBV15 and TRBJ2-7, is DAMVIQNPRYQVTQFGKPVTLSCSQTLNHNVMYWYQQKSSQAPKLLFHYYDKDFNNEADTPDNFQSRRPNTSFCFLDIRSPGLGDTAMYLCATSSTSWGHEQYFGPGTRLTVT.

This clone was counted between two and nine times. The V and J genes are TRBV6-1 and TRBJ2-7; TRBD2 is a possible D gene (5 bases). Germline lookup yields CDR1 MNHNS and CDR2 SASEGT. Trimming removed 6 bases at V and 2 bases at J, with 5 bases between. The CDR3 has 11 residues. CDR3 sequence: CASSGAYEQYF. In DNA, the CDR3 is TGTGCCAGCAGCGGGGCCTACGAGCAGTACTTC.

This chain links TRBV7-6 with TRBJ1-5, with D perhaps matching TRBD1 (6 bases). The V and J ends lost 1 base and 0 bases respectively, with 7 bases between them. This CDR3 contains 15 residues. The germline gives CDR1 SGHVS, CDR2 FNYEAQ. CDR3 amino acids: CASSLEGVSNQPQHF. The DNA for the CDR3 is TGTGCCAGCAGCTTAGAGGGGGTTAGCAATCAGCCCCAGCATTTT.

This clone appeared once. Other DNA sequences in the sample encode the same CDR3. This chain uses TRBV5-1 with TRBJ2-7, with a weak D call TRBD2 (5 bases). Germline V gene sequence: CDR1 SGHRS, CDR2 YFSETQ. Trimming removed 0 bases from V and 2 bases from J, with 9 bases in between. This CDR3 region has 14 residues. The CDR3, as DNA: TGCGCCAGCAGCTTGGCTCCGGGAACCTACGAGCAGTACTTC. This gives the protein CASSLAPGTYEQYF.

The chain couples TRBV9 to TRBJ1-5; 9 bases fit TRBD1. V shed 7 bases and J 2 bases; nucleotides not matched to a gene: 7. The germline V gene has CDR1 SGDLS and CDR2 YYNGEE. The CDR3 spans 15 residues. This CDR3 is CASARDRDGNQPQHF. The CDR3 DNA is TGTGCCAGCGCCCGGGACAGGGACGGCAATCAGCCCCAGCATTTT. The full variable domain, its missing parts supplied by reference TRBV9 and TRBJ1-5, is DSGVTQTPKHLITATGQRVTLRCSPRSGDLSVYWYQQSLDQGLQFLIQYYNGEERAKGNILERFSAQQFPDLHSELNLSSLELGDSALYFCASARDRDGNQPQHFGDGTRLSIL.

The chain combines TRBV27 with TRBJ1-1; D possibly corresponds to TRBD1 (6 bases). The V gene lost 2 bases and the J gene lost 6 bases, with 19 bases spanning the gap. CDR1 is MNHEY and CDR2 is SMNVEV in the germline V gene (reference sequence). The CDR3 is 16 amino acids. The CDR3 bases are TGTGCCAGCAGTTTAGTTACAGGGTGGGGAGTGGCTGAAGCTTTCTTT. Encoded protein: CASSLVTGWGVAEAFF.

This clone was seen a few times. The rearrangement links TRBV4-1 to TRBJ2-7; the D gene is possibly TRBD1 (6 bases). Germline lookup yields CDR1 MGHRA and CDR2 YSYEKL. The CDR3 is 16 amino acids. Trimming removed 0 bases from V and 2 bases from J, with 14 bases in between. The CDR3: CASSQEGRTGTYEQYF. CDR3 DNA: TGCGCCAGCAGCCAAGAGGGGAGAACAGGGACCTACGAGCAGTACTTC.

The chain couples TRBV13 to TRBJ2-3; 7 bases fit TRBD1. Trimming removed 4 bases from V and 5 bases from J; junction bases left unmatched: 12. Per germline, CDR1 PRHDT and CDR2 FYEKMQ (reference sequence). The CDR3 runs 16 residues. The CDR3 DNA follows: TGTGCCAGCAGCTCCGGGACAGCTGAGATGGGAGATACGCAGTATTTT. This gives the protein CASSSGTAEMGDTQYF.

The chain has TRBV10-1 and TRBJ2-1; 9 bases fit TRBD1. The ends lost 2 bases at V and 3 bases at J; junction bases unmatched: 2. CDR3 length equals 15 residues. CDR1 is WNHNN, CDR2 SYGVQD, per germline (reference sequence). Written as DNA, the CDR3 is TGCGCCAGCAGTGAGGACAGGGGGGTCTACAATGAGCAGTTCTTC. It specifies CASSEDRGVYNEQFF.

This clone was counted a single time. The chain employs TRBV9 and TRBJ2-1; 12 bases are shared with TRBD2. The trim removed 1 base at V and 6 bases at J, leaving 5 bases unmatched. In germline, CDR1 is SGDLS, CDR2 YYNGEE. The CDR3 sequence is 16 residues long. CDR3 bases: TGTGCCAGCAGCGTACCCCTAGCGGGGGGGGGCAATGAGCAGTTCTTC. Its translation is CASSVPLAGGGNEQFF.

The CDR3 bases are TGCGCCAGCAGCTTTTGGGACACCGTCGACACCGGGGAGCTGTTTTTT. It codes for CASSFWDTVDTGELFF. V gene TRBV5-1 combines with J gene TRBJ2-2; a weak D match, TRBD1 (6 bases). Germline CDR1 reads SGHRS; CDR2 reads YFSETQ. The CDR3 has 16 amino acids. Trimming stripped 2 bases from V and 3 bases from J, with 14 bases between.

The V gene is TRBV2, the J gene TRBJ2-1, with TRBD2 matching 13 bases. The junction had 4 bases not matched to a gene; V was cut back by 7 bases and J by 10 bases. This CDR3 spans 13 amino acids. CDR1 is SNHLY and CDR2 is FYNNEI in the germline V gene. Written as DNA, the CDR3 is TGTGCCAGCAAGGGACTAGCGGGGAAAGAGCAGTTCTTC. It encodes CASKGLAGKEQFF.

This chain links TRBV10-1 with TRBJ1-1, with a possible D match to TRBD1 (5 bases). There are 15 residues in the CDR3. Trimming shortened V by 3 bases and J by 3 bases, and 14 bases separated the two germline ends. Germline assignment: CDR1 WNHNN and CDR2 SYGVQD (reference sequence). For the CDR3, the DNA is TGCGCCAGCAGTGATGGCAGGGCCGGTCACACTGAAGCTTTCTTT. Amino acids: CASSDGRAGHTEAFF.

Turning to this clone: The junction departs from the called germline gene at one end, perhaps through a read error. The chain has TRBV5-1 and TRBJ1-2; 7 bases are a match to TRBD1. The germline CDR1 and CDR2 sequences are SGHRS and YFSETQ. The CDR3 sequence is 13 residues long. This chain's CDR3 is CASRLEGQYGYTF. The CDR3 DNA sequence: TGCGCCAGCAGGTTGGAGGGACAGTATGGCTACACCTTC.

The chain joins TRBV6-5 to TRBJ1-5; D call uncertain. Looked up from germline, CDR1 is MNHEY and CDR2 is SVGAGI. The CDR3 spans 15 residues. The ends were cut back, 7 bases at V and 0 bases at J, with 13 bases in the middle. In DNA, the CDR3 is TGTGCCAGCAAATATAACGGGGATAGCAATCAGCCCCAGCATTTT. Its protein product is CASKYNGDSNQPQHF.

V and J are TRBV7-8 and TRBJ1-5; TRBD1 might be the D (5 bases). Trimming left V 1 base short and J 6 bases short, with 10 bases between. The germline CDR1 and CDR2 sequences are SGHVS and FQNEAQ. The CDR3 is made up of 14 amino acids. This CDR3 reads CASSLGQFAQPQHF. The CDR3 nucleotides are TGTGCCAGCAGCTTAGGACAGTTCGCTCAGCCCCAGCATTTT.

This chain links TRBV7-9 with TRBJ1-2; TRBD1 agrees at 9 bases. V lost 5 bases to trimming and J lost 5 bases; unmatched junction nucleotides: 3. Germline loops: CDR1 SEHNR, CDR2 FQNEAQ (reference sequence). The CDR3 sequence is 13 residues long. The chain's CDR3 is CASSPGQGYGYTF. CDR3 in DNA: TGTGCCAGCAGCCCAGGACAGGGGTATGGCTACACCTTC.

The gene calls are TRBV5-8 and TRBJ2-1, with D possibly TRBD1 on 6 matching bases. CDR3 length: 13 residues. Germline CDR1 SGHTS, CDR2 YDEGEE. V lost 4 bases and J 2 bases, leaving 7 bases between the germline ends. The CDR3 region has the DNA TGTGCCAGCAGCGGGACAACCTACAATGAGCAGTTCTTC. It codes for CASSGTTYNEQFF. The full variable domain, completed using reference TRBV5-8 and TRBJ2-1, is EAGVTQSPTHLIKTRGQQATLRCSPISGHTSVYWYQQALGLGLQFLLWYDEGEERNRGNFPPRFSGRQFPNYSSELNVNALELEDSALYLCASSGTTYNEQFFGPGTRLTVL.

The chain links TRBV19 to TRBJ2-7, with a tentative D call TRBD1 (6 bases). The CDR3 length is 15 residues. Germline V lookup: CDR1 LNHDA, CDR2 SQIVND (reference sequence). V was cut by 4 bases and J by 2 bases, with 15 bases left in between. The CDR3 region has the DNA TGTGCCAGTAGTAGCAACAGGGTCGCGGCCTACGAGCAGTACTTC. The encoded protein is CASSSNRVAAYEQYF.

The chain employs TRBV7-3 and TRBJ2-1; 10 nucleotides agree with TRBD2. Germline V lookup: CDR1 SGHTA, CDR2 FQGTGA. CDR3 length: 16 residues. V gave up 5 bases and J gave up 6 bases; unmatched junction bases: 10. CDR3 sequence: CASSLVGAGGPNEQFF. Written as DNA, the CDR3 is TGTGCCAGCAGCCTTGTCGGAGCGGGGGGGCCCAATGAGCAGTTCTTC.

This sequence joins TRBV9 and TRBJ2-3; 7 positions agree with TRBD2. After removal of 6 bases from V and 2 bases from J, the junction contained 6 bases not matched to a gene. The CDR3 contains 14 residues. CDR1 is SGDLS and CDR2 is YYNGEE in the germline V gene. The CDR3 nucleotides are TGTGCCAGCAACGGAGCGGGGATCACAGATACGCAGTATTTT. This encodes CASNGAGITDTQYF.

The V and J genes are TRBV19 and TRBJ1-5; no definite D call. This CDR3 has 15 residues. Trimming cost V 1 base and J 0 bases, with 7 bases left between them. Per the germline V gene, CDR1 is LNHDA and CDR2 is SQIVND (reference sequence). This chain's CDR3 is CASSIAPYSNQPQHF. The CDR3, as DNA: TGTGCCAGTAGTATAGCTCCGTATAGCAATCAGCCCCAGCATTTT.

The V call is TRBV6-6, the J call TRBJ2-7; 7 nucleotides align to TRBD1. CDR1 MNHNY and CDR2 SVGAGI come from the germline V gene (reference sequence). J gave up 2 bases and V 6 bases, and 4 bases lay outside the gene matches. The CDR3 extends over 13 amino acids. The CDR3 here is CASSRDSTYEQYF. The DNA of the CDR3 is TGTGCCAGCAGCCGGGACAGCACCTACGAGCAGTACTTC.